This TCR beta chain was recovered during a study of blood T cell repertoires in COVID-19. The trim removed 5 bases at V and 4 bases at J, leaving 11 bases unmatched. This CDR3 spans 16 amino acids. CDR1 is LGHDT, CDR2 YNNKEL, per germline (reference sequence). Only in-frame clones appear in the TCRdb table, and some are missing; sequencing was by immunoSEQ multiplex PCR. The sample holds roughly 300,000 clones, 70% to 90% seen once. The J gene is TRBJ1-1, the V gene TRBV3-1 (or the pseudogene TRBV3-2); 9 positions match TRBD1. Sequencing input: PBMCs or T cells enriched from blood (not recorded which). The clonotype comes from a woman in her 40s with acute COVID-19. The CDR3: CASSATGTGRRTEAFF. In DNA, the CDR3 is TGTGCCAGCAGCGCCACCGGGACAGGGAGGCGCACTGAAGCTTTCTTT.